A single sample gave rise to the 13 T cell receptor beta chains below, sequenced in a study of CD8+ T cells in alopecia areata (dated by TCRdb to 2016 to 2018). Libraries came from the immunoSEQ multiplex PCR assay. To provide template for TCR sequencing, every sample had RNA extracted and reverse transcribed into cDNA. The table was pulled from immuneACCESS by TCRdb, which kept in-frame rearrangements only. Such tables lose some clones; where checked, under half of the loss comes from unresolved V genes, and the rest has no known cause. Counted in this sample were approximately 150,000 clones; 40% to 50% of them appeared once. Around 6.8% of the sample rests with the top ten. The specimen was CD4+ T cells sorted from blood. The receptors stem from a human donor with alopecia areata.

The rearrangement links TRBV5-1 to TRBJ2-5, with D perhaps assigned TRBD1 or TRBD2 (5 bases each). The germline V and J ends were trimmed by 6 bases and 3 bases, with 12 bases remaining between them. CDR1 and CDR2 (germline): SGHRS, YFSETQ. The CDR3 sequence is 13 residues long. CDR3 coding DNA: TGCGCCAGCAACCCGGGGCCAGAAGAGACCCAGTACTTC. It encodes CASNPGPEETQYF.

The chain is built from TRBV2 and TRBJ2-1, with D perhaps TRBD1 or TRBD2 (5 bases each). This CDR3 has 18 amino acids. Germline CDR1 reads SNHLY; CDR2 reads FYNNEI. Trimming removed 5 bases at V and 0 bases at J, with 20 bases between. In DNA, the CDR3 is TGTGCCAGCAGTCAAAACCCCGGGACCAAAAGCTCCTACAATGAGCAGTTCTTC. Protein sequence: CASSQNPGTKSSYNEQFF.

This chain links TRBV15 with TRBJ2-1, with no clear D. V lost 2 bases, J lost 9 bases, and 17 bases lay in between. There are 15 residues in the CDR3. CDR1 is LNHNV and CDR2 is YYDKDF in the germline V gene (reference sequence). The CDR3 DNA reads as TGTGCCACCAGCAGACATCAAACCCGCGGCATTGAGCAGTTCTTC. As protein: CATSRHQTRGIEQFF.

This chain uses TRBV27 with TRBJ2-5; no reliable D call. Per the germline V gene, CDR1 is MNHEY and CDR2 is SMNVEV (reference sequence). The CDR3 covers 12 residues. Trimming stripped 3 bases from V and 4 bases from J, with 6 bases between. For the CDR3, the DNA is TGTGCCAGCAGTTTTGTCGGAGAGACCCAGTACTTC. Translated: CASSFVGETQYF.

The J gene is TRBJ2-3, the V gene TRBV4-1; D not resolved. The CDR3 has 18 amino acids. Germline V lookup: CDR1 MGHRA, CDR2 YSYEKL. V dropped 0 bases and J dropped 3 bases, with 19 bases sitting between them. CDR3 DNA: TGCGCCAGCAGCCAAGATCCGTCGCAGACCCTTAAGACAGATACGCAGTATTTT. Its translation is CASSQDPSQTLKTDTQYF.

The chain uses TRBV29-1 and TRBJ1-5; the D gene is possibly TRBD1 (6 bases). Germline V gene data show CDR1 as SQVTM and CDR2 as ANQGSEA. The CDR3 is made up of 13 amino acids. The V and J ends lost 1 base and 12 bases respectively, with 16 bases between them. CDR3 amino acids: CSVEVVPRGLQHF. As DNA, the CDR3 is TGCAGCGTTGAAGTAGTGCCCAGGGGCCTCCAGCATTTT.

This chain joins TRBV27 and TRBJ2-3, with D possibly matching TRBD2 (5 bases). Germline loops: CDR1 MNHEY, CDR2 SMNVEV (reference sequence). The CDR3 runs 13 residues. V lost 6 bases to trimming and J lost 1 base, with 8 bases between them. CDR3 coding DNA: TGTGCCAGCAGGCTTAGCGGCACAGATACGCAGTATTTT. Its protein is CASRLSGTDTQYF.

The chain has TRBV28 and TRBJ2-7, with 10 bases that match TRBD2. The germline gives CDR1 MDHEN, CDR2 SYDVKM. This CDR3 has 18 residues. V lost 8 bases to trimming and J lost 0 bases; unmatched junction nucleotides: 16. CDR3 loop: CASGGPRGSSGSSYEQYF. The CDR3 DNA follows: TGTGCCAGCGGTGGACCTAGGGGATCTAGCGGGAGCTCCTACGAGCAGTACTTC.

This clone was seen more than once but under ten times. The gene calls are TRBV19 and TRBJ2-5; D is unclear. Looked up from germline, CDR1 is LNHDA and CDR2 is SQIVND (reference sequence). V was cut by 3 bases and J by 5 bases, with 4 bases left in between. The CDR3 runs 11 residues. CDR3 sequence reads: CASSMAETQYF. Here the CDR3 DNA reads TGTGCCAGTAGTATGGCGGAGACCCAGTACTTC.

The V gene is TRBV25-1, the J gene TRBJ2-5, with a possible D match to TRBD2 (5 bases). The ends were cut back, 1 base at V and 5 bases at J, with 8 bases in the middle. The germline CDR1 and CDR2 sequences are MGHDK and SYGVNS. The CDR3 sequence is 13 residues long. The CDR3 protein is CASSELRGETQYF. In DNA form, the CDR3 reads TGTGCCAGCAGTGAATTACGAGGGGAGACCCAGTACTTC. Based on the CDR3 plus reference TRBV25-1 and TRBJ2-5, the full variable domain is EADIYQTPRYLVIGTGKKITLECSQTMGHDKMYWYQQDPGMELHLIHYSYGVNSTEKGDLSSESTVSRIRTEHFPLTLESARPSHTSQYLCASSELRGETQYFGPGTRLLVL.

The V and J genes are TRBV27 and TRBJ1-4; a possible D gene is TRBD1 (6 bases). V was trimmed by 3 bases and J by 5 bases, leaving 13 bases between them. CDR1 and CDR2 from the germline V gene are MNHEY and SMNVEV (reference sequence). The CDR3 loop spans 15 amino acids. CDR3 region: CASSFGGRENEKLFF. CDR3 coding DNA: TGTGCCAGCAGTTTTGGGGGGCGCGAGAATGAAAAACTGTTTTTT.

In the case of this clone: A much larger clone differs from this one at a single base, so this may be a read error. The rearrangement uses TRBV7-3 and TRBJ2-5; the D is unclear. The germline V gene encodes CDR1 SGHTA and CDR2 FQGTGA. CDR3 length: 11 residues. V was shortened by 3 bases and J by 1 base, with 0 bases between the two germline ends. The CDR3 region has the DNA TGTGCCAGCAGCTTCCAAGAGACCCAGTACTTC. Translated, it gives CASSFQETQYF.

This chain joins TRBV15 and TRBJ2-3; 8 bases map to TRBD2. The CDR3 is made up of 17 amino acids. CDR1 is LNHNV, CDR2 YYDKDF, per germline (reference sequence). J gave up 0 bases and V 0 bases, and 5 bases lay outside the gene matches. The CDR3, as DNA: TGTGCCACCAGCAGAGACGGAGCGGGAGTCAGCACAGATACGCAGTATTTT. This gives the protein CATSRDGAGVSTDTQYF.